Listed below are T cell receptor beta chains from one sample, sequenced in a study of identical twins. TCRdb itself ran the 5' RACE reads through MiXCR, one entry per CDR3 protein. Here the sample spans some 1,600,000 distinct CDR3 sequences, more than 30% being singletons. Source material: cord blood. Every receptor here comes from a newborn girl in good health. CDR3s include the opening cysteine and the closing phenylalanine or tryptophan. D genes are given only for firm matches. Some rows mark clone size as missing; the rest say once, few, many or name a class of expanded clone.

TRBV4-1	.	TRBJ2-1	few	TGCGCCAGCAGCCAAGTCCAGCGGGCCTACAATGAGCAGTTCTTC	CASSQVQRAYNEQFF
TRBV3-1	.	TRBJ2-7	.	TGTGCCAGCAGCCAAGAAGGGGCAGGGACGCGCGAGCAGTACTTC	CASSQEGAGTREQYF
TRBV7-9	TRBD2	TRBJ2-7	.	TGTGCCAGCAGCTCCCGACTAGCGGCATACAATGAGCAGTACTTC	CASSSRLAAYNEQYF
TRBV29-1	.	TRBJ1-1	.	TGCAGCGTTGACCAGAAAATGAACACTGAAGCTTTCTTT	CSVDQKMNTEAFF
TRBV4-2	.	TRBJ2-5	few	TGTGCCAGCAGCCCGCCGGGGCGGGGAGAGACCCAGTACTTC	CASSPPGRGETQYF
TRBV19	.	TRBJ2-7	.	TGTGCCAGTAGTATTCCCTCCCAGGAGAGGTACGAGCAGTACTTC	CASSIPSQERYEQYF
TRBV2	TRBD1	TRBJ2-3	few	TGTGCCAGCACACAGGGGGGAGGTACGCAGTATTTT	CASTQGGGTQYF
TRBV12-3/TRBV12-4	TRBD1	TRBJ2-1	once	TGTGCCAGCAGTTCCGACAGGGGGTTTGAGCAGTTCTTC	CASSSDRGFEQFF
TRBV10-2	TRBD1	TRBJ1-2	.	TGCGCCAGCTATGGGACAGGGGGACCAGCTAACTATGGCTACACCTTC	CASYGTGGPANYGYTF
TRBV10-3	TRBD1	TRBJ2-1	few	TGTGCCATCAGTGAGTCTGGGACAGGGACCTACAATGAGCAGTTCTTC	CAISESGTGTYNEQFF
TRBV12-3/TRBV12-4	.	TRBJ2-5	few	TGTGCCAGCAGTACTCGTACAGCTCTGGGGATTAGGGAGACCCAGTACTTC	CASSTRTALGIRETQYF
TRBV4-1	.	TRBJ2-7	.	TGCGCCAGCAGCCAAGATAAATTCGCGCTCGGGAGAAAGGGCTACGAGCAGTACTTC	CASSQDKFALGRKGYEQYF
TRBV2	.	TRBJ2-7	.	TGTGCCAGCAGTGACGGGCGGAGGTTCTCCTACGAGCAGTACTTC	CASSDGRRFSYEQYF
TRBV7-2	TRBD1	TRBJ1-6	many	TGTGCCAGCAGCTCCGGGACAGCGAATTCACCCCTCCACTTT	CASSSGTANSPLHF
TRBV5-1	.	TRBJ2-7	.	TGCGCCAGCAGCTTTGACAGCGGACCCGACGAGCAGTACTTC	CASSFDSGPDEQYF
TRBV4-1	TRBD1	TRBJ1-2	few	TGCGCCAGCAGCCAAGGGACAGGGGTTTATGGCTACACCTTC	CASSQGTGVYGYTF
TRBV7-8	.	TRBJ2-1	.	TGTGCCAGCAGCTTATTCAAGCGGGCCTACAATGAGCAGTTCTTC	CASSLFKRAYNEQFF
TRBV7-8	.	TRBJ1-1	.	TGTGCCAGCAGCGTTGAGGCCGCCCCGAGCACTGAAGCTTTCTTT	CASSVEAAPSTEAFF
TRBV7-9	.	TRBJ2-7	.	TGTGCCAGCAGCTTATCCCCGGGGTCGAGGGAGCAGTACTTC	CASSLSPGSREQYF
TRBV4-2	TRBD2	TRBJ2-1	.	TGTGCCAGCAGCCAAGAAGTAGCAAGCGGGGGGGTCGATGAGCAGTTCTTC	CASSQEVASGGVDEQFF
TRBV5-1	TRBD2	TRBJ2-1	few	TGCGCCAGCCTAGGACAAGCGGGGAGCTCCTACAATGAGCAGTTCTTC	CASLGQAGSSYNEQFF
TRBV21-1	.	TRBJ2-7	.	TGTGCCAGCAGCAAAGGGCCGGTGGGACTAGCGGGAGGCCCCCTGACAACCTACGAGCAGTACTTC	CASSKGPVGLAGGPLTTYEQYF
TRBV4-2	.	TRBJ2-3	.	TGTGCCAGCAGCCAAGACCCGCGGGGTGGTCGGACAGATACGCAGTATTTT	CASSQDPRGGRTDTQYF
TRBV28	TRBD2	TRBJ2-4	few	TGTGCCAGCAGTTTAAATCGGGAGGAGTACTTC	CASSLNREEYF
TRBV21-1	.	TRBJ2-5	.	TGTGCCAGCAGCAAAAGGCAGGGGAGGGAGACCCAGTACTTC	CASSKRQGRETQYF
TRBV28	.	TRBJ2-3	.	TGTGCCATCCGGCGGTACACAGATACGCAGTATTTT	CAIRRYTDTQYF
TRBV10-3	TRBD1	TRBJ2-1	few	TGTGCCATCAGGTCCGGGACAGGGGTGCTCTACAATGAGCAGTTCTTC	CAIRSGTGVLYNEQFF
TRBV28	.	TRBJ1-1	.	TGTGCCAGCAGTTTTGCCCATCAGGTGAACACTGAAGCTTTCTTT	CASSFAHQVNTEAFF
TRBV6-6	.	TRBJ2-5	once	TGTGCCAGCAGCAGTAGCGGAGTGGGGCGGGAGACCCAGTACTTC	CASSSSGVGRETQYF
TRBV18	TRBD1	TRBJ2-5	.	TGTGCCAGCTCATCTATCCAGGGGGCGAAAGAGACCCAGTACTTC	CASSSIQGAKETQYF
TRBV30	.	TRBJ1-1	.	TGTGCCTGGAGTCAGAACAGCCTGAACACTGAAGCTTTCTTT	CAWSQNSLNTEAFF
TRBV29-1	.	TRBJ2-7	many	TGCAGCGTTGAGGGATCGGCGGACTACGAGCAGTACTTC	CSVEGSADYEQYF
TRBV12-3/TRBV12-4	TRBD1	TRBJ1-1	.	TGTGCCAGCAGTCGGACGGGACAGGCCCCGGCTGAAGCTTTCTTT	CASSRTGQAPAEAFF
TRBV20-1	TRBD2	TRBJ2-7	.	TGCAGTGCTACCGGGACTAGGGACCTCTACGAGCAGTACTTC	CSATGTRDLYEQYF
TRBV9	.	TRBJ1-2	.	TGTGCCAGCAGCGTAGCCCGGGGCGGTGGCTACACCTTC	CASSVARGGGYTF
TRBV12-3/TRBV12-4	.	TRBJ1-1	.	TGTGCCAGCAGTCCCCGGGTGAGGGAAGCTTTCTTT	CASSPRVREAFF
TRBV9	.	TRBJ2-5	few	TGTGCCAGCAGCGTTAGGACAGAGGGGACCCAGTACTTC	CASSVRTEGTQYF
TRBV6-5	TRBD2	TRBJ2-1	few	TGTGCCAGCAGTTACTCGAGTCCAGCGGGGGGGGCATGGCTCCAGGAGCAGTTCTTC	CASSYSSPAGGAWLQEQFF
TRBV30	TRBD1	TRBJ1-1	.	TGTGCCTGGAGGAGGGGGCTTGAAGCTTTCTTT	CAWRRGLEAFF
TRBV4-2	TRBD1	TRBJ1-4	few	TGTGCCAGCAGAGATTGGACAGGAACTAATGAAAAACTGTTTTTT	CASRDWTGTNEKLFF
TRBV21-1	.	TRBJ2-3	few	TGTGCCAGCAGCCCAGTTGGCACCCTCACAGATACGCAGTATTTT	CASSPVGTLTDTQYF
TRBV7-2	TRBD2	TRBJ2-1	.	TGTGCCAGCACCCACACTAGCGGTGTAAACGGGTGGCAGTTCTTC	CASTHTSGVNGWQFF
TRBV4-2	TRBD1	TRBJ2-5	many	TGTGCCAGCAGCCAAGGAAGACAGGGAAGGGAGACCCAGTACTTC	CASSQGRQGRETQYF
TRBV2	.	TRBJ1-5	.	TGTGCCAGCAGTGACCCAGGGGAGTTATTGGTGGGAAGCAATCAGCCCCAGCATTTT	CASSDPGELLVGSNQPQHF
TRBV10-3	.	TRBJ2-3	many	TGTGCCATCAGTGAGTACCACACAGATACGCAGTATTTT	CAISEYHTDTQYF
TRBV2	.	TRBJ2-5	.	TGTGCCAGCAGCCACGGGACCCTGATGGAGACCCAGTACTTC	CASSHGTLMETQYF
TRBV7-2	.	TRBJ2-3	.	TGTGCCAGCAGCGAACAGCGTCTGACAGATACGCAGTATTTT	CASSEQRLTDTQYF
TRBV2	TRBD1	TRBJ2-2	.	TGTGCCAGCAGTGGACAGGGGGCATTCGCCGGGGAGCTGTTTTTT	CASSGQGAFAGELFF
TRBV7-2	.	TRBJ1-4	few	TGTGCCAGCAGCTTTAGACCGACAGTGGGGGAACTGTTTTTT	CASSFRPTVGELFF
TRBV25-1	.	TRBJ1-1	few	TGTGCCAGCCGCGAAACAACAAACCAAGGGAGGGGCACTGAAGCTTTCTTT	CASRETTNQGRGTEAFF
TRBV29-1	.	TRBJ2-5	many	TGCAGCGTTGTTGTGGGCTCTCCTTGGAGGCAGTACTTC	CSVVVGSPWRQYF
TRBV28	.	TRBJ2-1	.	TGTGCCAGCAGTTTGGTCACCCCTGGGCAGTTCTTC	CASSLVTPGQFF
TRBV20-1	TRBD2	TRBJ2-1	few	TGCAGTGCTAGAGCGGGGGGGGCCTCCTACAATGAGCAGTTCTTC	CSARAGGASYNEQFF
TRBV7-8	TRBD2	TRBJ2-7	few	TGTGCCAGCAGCTTAGGCGCCGGGACTAGCGGGGGGAACGAGCAGTACTTC	CASSLGAGTSGGNEQYF
TRBV20-1	.	TRBJ1-1	.	TGCAGTGCTCCGATGGTTTACACTGAAGCTTTCTTT	CSAPMVYTEAFF
TRBV5-1	TRBD2	TRBJ2-3	.	TGCGCCATCAGCCGAAGAATTAGCGGGGGGACCCTCCGCTCCCAGGATACGCAGTATTTT	CAISRRISGGTLRSQDTQYF
TRBV20-1	.	TRBJ2-7	many	TGCAGTGCTAGGCCGCCTAGCTCCTACGAGCAGTACTTC	CSARPPSSYEQYF
TRBV5-8	.	TRBJ2-4	few	TGTGCCAGCAGCTTGAATCTAGGGTGGACCAAAAACATTCAGTACTTC	CASSLNLGWTKNIQYF
TRBV19	.	TRBJ1-2	.	TGTGCCAGTAGTATACCCAGGGTTGGAAACTATGGCTACACCTTC	CASSIPRVGNYGYTF